One T cell receptor (beta chain) is described in this entry. Antigen: not known. Here immunoSEQ multiplex PCR was the method, and the copy in TCRdb shows in-frame clones only, minus some. The table records 300,000 to 450,000 clones, under 95% of them present only once. This record belongs to a study of Ad26.COV2.S vaccination and SARS-CoV-2 variants. General study points: Possibly, TCR breadth and depth analyses underestimated total T cell responses. With respect to non-spike TCR breadth, vaccine and placebo recipients were similar.

The receptor was isolated from a human donor who had recovered from COVID-19. The sequencing used peripheral blood, collected after recovery from COVID-19.

CDR3 in amino acids: CASSSPSRQGMSTDTQYF. CDR3 nucleotide sequence: TGTGCCAGCAGTTCCCCATCCCGACAGGGGATGAGCACAGATACGCAGTATTTT. The rearrangement uses TRBV27 and TRBJ2-3; TRBD1 aligns across 8 bases. Germline trimming cut 4 bases from V and 0 bases from J; bases unmatched to any gene: 12. The CDR3 has 18 residues. Per germline, CDR1 MNHEY and CDR2 SMNVEV (reference sequence).